The entry below gives a single T cell receptor (beta chain) sequence along with its context. These data are taken from a study of blood T cell repertoires in COVID-19. Study-level information: Samples taken during acute and convalescent COVID-19 were collected in the United States, Italy and Spain. Sample material is recorded as cDNA or gDNA derived from T cells, B-cell-depleted T cells, or PBMCs.

Original analysis: Amplification from reference gene primers served as the basis for estimated nucleated cell counts. Data came from immunoSEQ multiplex PCR; TCRdb stores just in-frame clones and leaves some out. The V and J calls and clone size come from that table; D and trimming were worked out from the DNA. The table lists 65,000 to 85,000 clones, around 89% of them singletons. There are 12 residues in the CDR3. V lost 3 bases, J lost 3 bases, and 6 bases lay in between. Germline CDR1 reads MDHEN; CDR2 reads SYDVKM. This clonotype was obtained from a human donor in a cohort sampled during active COVID-19. The sequenced material came from peripheral blood. This chain uses TRBV28 with TRBJ2-7; D call uncertain. CDR3 DNA sequence: TGTGCCAGCAGTTTTACAGACTACGAGCAGTACTTC. Its translation is CASSFTDYEQYF.